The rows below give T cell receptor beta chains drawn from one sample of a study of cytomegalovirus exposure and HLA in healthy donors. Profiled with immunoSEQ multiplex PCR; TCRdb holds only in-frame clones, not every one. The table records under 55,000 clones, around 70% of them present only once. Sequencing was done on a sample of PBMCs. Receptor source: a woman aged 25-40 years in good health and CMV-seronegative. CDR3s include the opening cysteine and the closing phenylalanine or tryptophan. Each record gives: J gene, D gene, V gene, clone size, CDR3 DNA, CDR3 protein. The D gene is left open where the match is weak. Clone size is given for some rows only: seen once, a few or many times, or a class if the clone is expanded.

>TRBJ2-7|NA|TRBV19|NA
TGTGCCAGTAGTACGCAGGGTGCCGAGCAGTACTTC
CASSTQGAEQYF
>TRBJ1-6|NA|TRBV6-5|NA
TGTGCCAGCAGTTACTCGGCAGGGGAAGAGGCCCTCCACTTT
CASSYSAGEEALHF
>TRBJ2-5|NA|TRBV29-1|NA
TGCAGCGCAGAAAGGGGCCAAGAGACCCAGTACTTC
CSAERGQETQYF
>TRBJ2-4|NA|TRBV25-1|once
TGTGCCAGCAGTGAATATGGTACAGGAGCCAAAAACATTCAGTACTTC
CASSEYGTGAKNIQYF
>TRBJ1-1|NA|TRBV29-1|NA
TGCAGCGCCCAGATGAGGGTCTCGAACACTGAAGCTTTCTTT
CSAQMRVSNTEAFF
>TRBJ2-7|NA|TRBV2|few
TGTGCCAGCAGAGCTCAGGGCGATTCGTACGAGCAGTACTTC
CASRAQGDSYEQYF
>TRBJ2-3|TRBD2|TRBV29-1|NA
TGCAGCGTTGAACCAAGCGGGGGTATGGAGGCGCAGTATTTT
CSVEPSGGMEAQYF
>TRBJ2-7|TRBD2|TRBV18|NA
TGTGCCAGCTCACCAAGGCTAGCGGGAGCCCCCTACGAGCAGTACTTC
CASSPRLAGAPYEQYF
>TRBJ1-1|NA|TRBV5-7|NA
TGTGCCAGCAGCTTGGGGCAGGGGATGTGGAGGACTGAAGCTTTCTTT
CASSLGQGMWRTEAFF
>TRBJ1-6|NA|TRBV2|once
TGTGCCAGCAGCCCTCCGGGGTCACCCCTCCACTTT
CASSPPGSPLHF
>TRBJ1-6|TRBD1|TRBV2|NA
TGTGCCAGCGAACTAGGGACAGATCTCCGATTT
CASELGTDLRF
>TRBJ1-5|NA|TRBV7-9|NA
TGTGCCAGCAGCTTAGCGCGAAATCAGCCCCAGCATTTT
CASSLARNQPQHF
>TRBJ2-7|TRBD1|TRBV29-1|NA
TGCAGCGTTGAAGACCCAGGGACAGGGCCCTACGAGCAGTACTTC
CSVEDPGTGPYEQYF
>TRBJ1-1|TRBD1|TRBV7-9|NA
TGTGCCAGCAGCTTGACGCAGGGGGACACTGAAGCTTTCTTT
CASSLTQGDTEAFF
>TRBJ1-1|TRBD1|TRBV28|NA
TGTGCCAGCAGTTCTCGGGACAGGGAGAACACTGAAGCTTTCTTT
CASSSRDRENTEAFF
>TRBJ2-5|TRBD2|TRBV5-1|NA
TGCGCCAGCAGCTTAAGGCCTAGCGGGGCCCTCCAAGAGACCCAGTACTTC
CASSLRPSGALQETQYF
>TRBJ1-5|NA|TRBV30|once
TGTGCCTGGAGTCTGGGGGCCGTAGATCAGCCCCAGCATTTT
CAWSLGAVDQPQHF
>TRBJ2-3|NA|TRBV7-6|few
TGTGCCAGCAGCTCCTACGACAGGTACACAGATACGCAGTATTTT
CASSSYDRYTDTQYF
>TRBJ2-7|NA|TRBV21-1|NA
TGTGCCAGGGGACTAGCGGGAGACCCCTCCTACGAGCAGTACTTC
CARGLAGDPSYEQYF
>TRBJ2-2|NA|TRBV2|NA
TGTGCCAGCAGTGCGGCGGGGCGGATGGGAGGCGGGGAGCTGTTTTTT
CASSAAGRMGGGELFF
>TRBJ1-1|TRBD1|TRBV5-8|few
TGTGCCAGCAGCCGCGGGACAGGATTGAACACTGAAGCTTTCTTT
CASSRGTGLNTEAFF
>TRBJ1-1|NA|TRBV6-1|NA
TGTGCCAGCAGTCGTATTGAGGTAATGAACACTGAAGCTTTCTTT
CASSRIEVMNTEAFF
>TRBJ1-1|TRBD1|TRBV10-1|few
TGCGCCAGCAGGGCCGGGACAGGGAACACTGAAGCTTTCTTT
CASRAGTGNTEAFF
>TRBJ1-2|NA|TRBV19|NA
TGTGCCAGTAGCACTGGAAGGGGCGGTGGCTACACCTTC
CASSTGRGGGYTF
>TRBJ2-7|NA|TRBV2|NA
TGTGCCAGCAGAAATGACAGATCCTACGAGCAGTACTTC
CASRNDRSYEQYF
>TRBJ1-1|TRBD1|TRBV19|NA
TGTGCCAGTTGGACAGGGTCTGAAGCTTTCTTT
CASWTGSEAFF
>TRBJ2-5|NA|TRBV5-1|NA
TGCGCCAGCAGCTTGGATATCCTCCAAGAGACCCAGTACTTC
CASSLDILQETQYF
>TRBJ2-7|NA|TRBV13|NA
TGTGCCAGCAGCCCCCGTGGGGGGGCGAAGATCTTC
CASSPRGGAKIF
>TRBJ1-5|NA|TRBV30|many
TGTGCCTGGAGAGAACCGGGGGGCGAGGTGCAGCCCCAGCATTTT
CAWREPGGEVQPQHF
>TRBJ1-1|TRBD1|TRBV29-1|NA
TGCAGCGTCCGAACTACAGGGGGGGGGACTGAAGCTTTCTTT
CSVRTTGGGTEAFF
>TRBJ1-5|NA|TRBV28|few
TGTGCCAGCAGTTTAAATTGGGGAGCGAGTCAGCCCCAGCATTTT
CASSLNWGASQPQHF
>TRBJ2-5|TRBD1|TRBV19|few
TGTGCCAGTAGTATGACAGGGGCCGAGGGGACCCAGTACTTC
CASSMTGAEGTQYF
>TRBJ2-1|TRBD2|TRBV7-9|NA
TGTGCCAGCAGCCCGAGACTAGCCCCTCTTACGAACAATGAGCAGTTCTTC
CASSPRLAPLTNNEQFF
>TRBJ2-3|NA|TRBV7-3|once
TGTGCCAGCAGCTTATCTCGGGCAGATACGCAGTATTTT
CASSLSRADTQYF
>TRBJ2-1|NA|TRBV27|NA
TGTGCCAGCACCCCGGACAGAGACTCCTACAATGAGCAGTTCTTC
CASTPDRDSYNEQFF
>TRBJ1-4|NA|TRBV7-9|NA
TGTGCCAGCGCCCAATGGTTAGAAGCCGAGAATGAAAAACTGTTTTTT
CASAQWLEAENEKLFF